There are a few counts of the clone carrying this TCR beta chain. The target antigen is unknown. This sample was included in a study of a mutant IDH1 vaccine in newly diagnosed glioma. Study as a whole: Before enrollment, patients got radiotherapy alone, temozolomide alone, or mostly the combination.

Profiling relied on immunoSEQ multiplex PCR, and the TCRdb table lists in-frame clones only, not all of them. The profile shows around 30,000 clones, roughly 80% of them singletons. CDR1 and CDR2 (germline): MGHRA, YSYEKL. J was trimmed by 7 bases and V by 1 base; bases with no gene match: 5. This CDR3 has 15 residues. Described time point: week 35, safety follow-up. The content of each vaccine dose was 300 ug of mutant IDH1 20-mer peptide, and topical imiquimod accompanied it. The specimen comprised PBMCs, sampled from a glioma patient whose treatment included an IDH1 peptide vaccine. This TCR derives from a woman aged 18-35 years with glioma. The rearrangement joins TRBV4-1 to TRBJ1-4, with 8 bases identical to TRBD1. The DNA for the CDR3 is TGCGCCAGCAGCCAAGCGGACAGGGACAGTGAAAAACTGTTTTTT. Encoded protein: CASSQADRDSEKLFF.